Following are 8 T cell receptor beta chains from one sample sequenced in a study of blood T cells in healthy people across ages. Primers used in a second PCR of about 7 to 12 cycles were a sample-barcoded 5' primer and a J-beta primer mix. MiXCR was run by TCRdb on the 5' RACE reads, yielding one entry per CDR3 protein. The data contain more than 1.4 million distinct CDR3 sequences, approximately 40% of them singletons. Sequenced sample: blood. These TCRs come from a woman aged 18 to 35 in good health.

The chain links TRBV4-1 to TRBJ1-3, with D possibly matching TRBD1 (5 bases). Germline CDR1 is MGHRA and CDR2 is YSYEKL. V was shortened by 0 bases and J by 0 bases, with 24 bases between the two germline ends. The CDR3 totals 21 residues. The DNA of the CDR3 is TGCGCCAGCAGCCAAGACCCCACCGGGACTACAGAATTATTCTCTGGAAACACCATATATTTT. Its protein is CASSQDPTGTTELFSGNTIYF.

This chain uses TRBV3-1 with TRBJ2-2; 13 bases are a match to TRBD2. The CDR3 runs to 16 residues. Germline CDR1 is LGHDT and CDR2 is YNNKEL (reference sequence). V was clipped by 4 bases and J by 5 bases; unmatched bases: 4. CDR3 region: CASSRRLAGGTGELFF. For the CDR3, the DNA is TGTGCCAGCAGCCGCCGACTAGCGGGGGGAACCGGGGAGCTGTTTTTT.

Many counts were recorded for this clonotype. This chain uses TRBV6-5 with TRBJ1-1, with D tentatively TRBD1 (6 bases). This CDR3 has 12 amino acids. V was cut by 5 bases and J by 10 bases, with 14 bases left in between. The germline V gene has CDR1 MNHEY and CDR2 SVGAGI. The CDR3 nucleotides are TGTGCCAGCAGTGAGTCGGGCAGGGGAGCTTTCTTT. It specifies CASSESGRGAFF.

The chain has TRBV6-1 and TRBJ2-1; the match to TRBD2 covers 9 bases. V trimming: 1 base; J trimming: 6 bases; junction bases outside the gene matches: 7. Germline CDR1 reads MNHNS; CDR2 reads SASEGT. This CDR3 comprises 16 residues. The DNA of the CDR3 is TGTGCCAGCAGTGAAGTTGTGCTAGCGGGGTTCAATGAGCAGTTCTTC. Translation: CASSEVVLAGFNEQFF.

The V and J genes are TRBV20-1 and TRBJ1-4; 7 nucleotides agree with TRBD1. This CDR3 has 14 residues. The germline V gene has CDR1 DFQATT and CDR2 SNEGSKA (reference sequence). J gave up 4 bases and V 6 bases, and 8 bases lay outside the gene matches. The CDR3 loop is CSAFPGQINEKLFF. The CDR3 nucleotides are TGCAGTGCGTTTCCGGGACAGATTAATGAAAAACTGTTTTTT.

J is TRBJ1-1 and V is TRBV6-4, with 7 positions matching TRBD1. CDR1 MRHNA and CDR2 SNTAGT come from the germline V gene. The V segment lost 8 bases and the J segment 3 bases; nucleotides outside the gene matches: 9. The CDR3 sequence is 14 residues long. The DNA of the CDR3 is TGTGCCAGCGTTTGCAGGACAGGCGACACTGAAGCTTTCTTT. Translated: CASVCRTGDTEAFF.

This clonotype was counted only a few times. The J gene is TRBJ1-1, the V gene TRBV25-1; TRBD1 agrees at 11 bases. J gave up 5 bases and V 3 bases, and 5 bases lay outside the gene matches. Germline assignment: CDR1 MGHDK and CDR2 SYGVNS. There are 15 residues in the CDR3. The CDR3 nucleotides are TGTGCCAGCAGTGATTCCGGGACAGGGGGAACTGAAGCTTTCTTT. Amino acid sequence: CASSDSGTGGTEAFF.

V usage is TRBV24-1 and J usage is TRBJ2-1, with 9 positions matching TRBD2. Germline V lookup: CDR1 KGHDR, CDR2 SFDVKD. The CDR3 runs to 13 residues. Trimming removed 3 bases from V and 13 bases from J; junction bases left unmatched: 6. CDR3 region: CATSDPLAGSQFF. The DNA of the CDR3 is TGTGCCACCAGTGATCCACTAGCGGGCTCCCAGTTCTTC.